This paragraph covers one T cell receptor beta chain sequence. This clonotype was counted many times. No cognate antigen has been identified for it. Base qualities are not recorded, but no much larger clone differs from it by a single base. The data stem from a study of T cell repertoires in cytomegalovirus infection (dated by TCRdb to about 2019). As for the study more broadly: The HLA type of each donor mattered for the analysis, because public TCR beta signatures pointed to carriage of CMV infection along with the matching HLA type. Here is what the overall study found, with its caveats: In both this cohort and an independent 352-donor cohort, the cumulative frequency of public TCR beta family members distinguished carriers of CMV infection plus the relevant HLA type. The ex vivo response was dominated by HLA-C-restricted CMV-specific TCR beta clonotypes, which also provided the single most frequent clonotype in two of eight donors.

Sequencing used an Illumina HiSeq 1500. TCRdb reanalyzed the raw reads on its own, using fastp at Q25 for trimming and MiXCR for clone calling, and kept in-frame beta chains. Every distinct CDR3 protein forms one entry, paired with its most common genes and DNA. Within this sample are roughly 150,000 distinct CDR3 sequences, with 23% of them counted one time only. Roughly 9.8% of the sample is taken by the ten largest. The trim is 1 base for V and 0 bases for J, with a gap of 7 bases between the germline ends. The CDR3 runs 15 residues from the cysteine to the phenylalanine. Only the CDR3 DNA stays, 45 bases, in frame from base 1. The germline V gene supplies CDR1 SGHTA and CDR2 FQGNSA.

The TCR originated in a human donor in good health (CMV status not recorded). Some clones in this sample may be carry-over from other donors' samples. The chain is encoded by TRBV7-2 joined to TRBJ1-5; there is no confident call for the D gene. Sequences were obtained from PBMCs. The DNA sequence is TGTGCCAGCAGCTTAGGAGACGATAGCAATCAGCCCCAGCATTTT. It encodes CASSLGDDSNQPQHF.